Below, 2 T cell receptor beta chains from the same sample are listed, as sequenced in a study of T cells in Graves' hyperthyroidism and ophthalmopathy. Amplification of TCR beta CDR3 regions was performed using RNA transcripts as template. Using the HTBI primer set, a first-round RT-PCR was run on the TCR CDR3. TCRdb passed the multiplex PCR reads through MiXCR, listing each CDR3 protein once. The sample holds 390,000 or so distinct CDR3 sequences, around 15% seen once. The sequencing sample was made of blood. These receptors all come from a man younger than 30 with Graves' ophthalmopathy.

This chain connects TRBV19 to TRBJ1-5; tentatively, D is TRBD1 (6 bases). Trimming took 6 bases from V and 0 from J, leaving 15 bases between them. The CDR3 contains 16 residues. Germline assignment: CDR1 LNHDA and CDR2 SQIVND (reference sequence). DNA for the CDR3: TGTGCCAGTAGCCGAAAGGACAGAGATAGCAATCAGCCCCAGCATTTT. Residues: CASSRKDRDSNQPQHF.

This clonotype was detected a few times. V gene TRBV13 combines with J gene TRBJ2-3; 10 bases map to TRBD1. Germline trimming cut 5 bases from V and 0 bases from J; bases unmatched to any gene: 23. Germline assignment: CDR1 PRHDT and CDR2 FYEKMQ (reference sequence). The CDR3 has 22 residues. CDR3 in DNA: TGTGCCAGCAGCAGTGCTCCCCCGGGACAGGGGTTTTCTGCGGGAAGCACAGATACGCAGTATTTT. Protein sequence: CASSSAPPGQGFSAGSTDTQYF.